Listed here are 7 T cell receptor beta chains from one sample, sequenced in a study of PD-L1 blockade in urothelial cancer (dated by TCRdb to between 2016 and 2019). The protocol used for the library was the immunoSEQ multiplex PCR assay. Imported from immuneACCESS, the table was reduced by TCRdb to in-frame sequences with V and J called. These copies leave out some clones; in studies compared against another copy, an unresolved V gene accounts for under half, and the cause of the remainder is not known. Within this sample are about 50,000 clones, with about 85% of them counted one time only. Approximately 7.1% of the sample comes from the top ten. Sample: PBMCs, taken around atezolizumab (anti-PD-L1) treatment. The receptors derive from a man between 60 and 70 years old with urothelial cancer.

The J gene is TRBJ2-2, the V gene TRBV9; 9 bases are shared with TRBD1. V gave up 0 bases and J gave up 8 bases; unmatched junction bases: 8. The V gene's germline CDR1 is SGDLS and CDR2 YYNGEE. CDR3 size: 16 residues. Here the CDR3 reads CASSVVGTGYSGELFF. The CDR3 nucleotides read TGTGCCAGCAGCGTAGTTGGGACAGGGTATTCAGGGGAGCTGTTTTTT.

The chain has TRBV5-1 and TRBJ2-5, with 14 positions matching TRBD2. Germline lookup yields CDR1 SGHRS and CDR2 YFSETQ. V dropped 0 bases and J dropped 5; count of bases not matched to a gene: 9. This CDR3 is built from 18 residues. In nucleotides, the CDR3 is TGCGCCAGCAGCTTGGGCGGACTAGCGGGGGGAATGGGGGAGACCCAGTACTTC. It is translated as CASSLGGLAGGMGETQYF.

The chain joins TRBV18 to TRBJ1-2, with TRBD1 identical over 8 bases. Unmatched junction bases numbered 9, after V lost 6 bases and J lost 3 bases. Germline values: CDR1 KGHSH, CDR2 LQKENI. This CDR3 spans 15 amino acids. CDR3 nucleotide sequence: TGTGCCAGCTCCACGAGCCTGACAGGGGACTATGGCTACACCTTC. Translated, it gives CASSTSLTGDYGYTF.

This clone was seen only a few times. The rearrangement uses TRBV7-8 and TRBJ1-5; 8 nucleotides agree with TRBD1. V lost 3 bases and J lost 4; bases outside the gene matches: 2. The CDR3 runs 14 residues. Looked up from germline, CDR1 is SGHVS and CDR2 is FQNEAQ. CDR3 DNA: TGTGCCAGCAGCTTTAACAGGGGGAATCAGCCCCAGCATTTT. Its protein product is CASSFNRGNQPQHF.

The chain employs TRBV9 and TRBJ2-5, with 9 bases fitting TRBD2. J gave up 4 bases and V 3 bases, and 10 bases lay outside the gene matches. The CDR3 sequence is 16 residues long. Germline V gene data show CDR1 as SGDLS and CDR2 as YYNGEE. The CDR3 DNA reads as TGTGCCAGCAGCGCCCTTAGCGGGGGTGGGGGAGAGACCCAGTACTTC. It is translated as CASSALSGGGGETQYF.

The count of this clone is one. The rearrangement joins TRBV14 to TRBJ2-1; D possibly corresponds to TRBD1 (5 bases). Trimming removed 4 bases at V and 4 bases at J, with 8 bases between. This CDR3 is built from 13 residues. Per germline, CDR1 SGHDN and CDR2 FVKESK. DNA for the CDR3: TGTGCCAGCAGCCCGACAGCGTACAATGAGCAGTTCTTC. Translation: CASSPTAYNEQFF.

The CDR3 nucleotides are TGTGCCAGTTCGGACAGGGAGGGCCAGCCCCAGCATTTT. This translates into CASSDREGQPQHF. The chain has TRBV19 and TRBJ1-5; TRBD1 aligns across 8 bases. V shed 8 bases and J 7 bases; nucleotides not matched to a gene: 7. In germline, CDR1 is LNHDA, CDR2 SQIVND (reference sequence). This CDR3 is built from 13 residues.